This T cell receptor beta chain was sequenced for a study of CD8+ T cells in alopecia areata. Study results and limitations: Scalp samples also yield sequences from resident alphabeta T cells of normal skin.

Between the trimmed V and J ends, which lost 3 bases and 0 bases, there was a span of 5 bases. Germline lookup yields CDR1 SEHNR and CDR2 FQNEAQ (reference sequence). This CDR3 spans 13 amino acids. Treatment here: oral pan-JAK inhibitor, 5-10 mg twice daily. Reverse transcription of extracted RNA yielded cDNA, which provided the sequencing template. TCRdb's copy holds only in-frame clones and misses some; the assay was immunoSEQ multiplex PCR. Here the sample spans roughly 200,000 clones, about three fifths being singletons. This clone turned up a few times. What it recognizes is unknown. The rearrangement links TRBV7-9 to TRBJ1-2; no clear D gene. The specimen was CD4+ T cells sorted from blood, collected at week 4, from a patient treated with tofacitinib. The TCR sequence derives from a human donor with alopecia areata. The CDR3, as DNA: TGTGCCAGCAGCTTTAGGCCTAACTATGGCTACACCTTC. Translating it yields CASSFRPNYGYTF.